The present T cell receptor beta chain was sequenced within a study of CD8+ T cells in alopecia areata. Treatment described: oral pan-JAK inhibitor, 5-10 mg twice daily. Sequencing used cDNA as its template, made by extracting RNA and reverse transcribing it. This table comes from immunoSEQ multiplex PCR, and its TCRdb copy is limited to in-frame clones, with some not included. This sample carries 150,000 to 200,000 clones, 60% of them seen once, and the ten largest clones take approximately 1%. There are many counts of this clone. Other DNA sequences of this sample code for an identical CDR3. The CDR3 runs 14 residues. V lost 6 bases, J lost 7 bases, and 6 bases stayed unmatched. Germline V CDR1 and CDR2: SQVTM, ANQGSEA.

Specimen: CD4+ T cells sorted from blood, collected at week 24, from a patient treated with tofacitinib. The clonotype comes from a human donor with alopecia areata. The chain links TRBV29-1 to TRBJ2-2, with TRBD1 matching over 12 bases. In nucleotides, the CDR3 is TGCAGCGTCGGGACAGGGGGCGCAGGCGGGGAGCTGTTTTTT. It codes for CSVGTGGAGGELFF.